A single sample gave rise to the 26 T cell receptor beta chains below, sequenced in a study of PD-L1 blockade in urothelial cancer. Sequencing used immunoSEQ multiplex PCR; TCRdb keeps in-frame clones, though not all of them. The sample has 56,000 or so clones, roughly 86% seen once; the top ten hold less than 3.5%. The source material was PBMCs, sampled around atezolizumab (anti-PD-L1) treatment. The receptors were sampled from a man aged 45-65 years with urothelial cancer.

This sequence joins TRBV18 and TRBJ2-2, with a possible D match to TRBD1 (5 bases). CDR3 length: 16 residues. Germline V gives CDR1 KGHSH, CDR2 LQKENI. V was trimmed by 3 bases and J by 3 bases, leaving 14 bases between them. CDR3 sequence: CASSPQRTSYTGELFF. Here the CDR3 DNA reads TGTGCCAGCTCACCTCAACGGACATCCTACACCGGGGAGCTGTTTTTT.

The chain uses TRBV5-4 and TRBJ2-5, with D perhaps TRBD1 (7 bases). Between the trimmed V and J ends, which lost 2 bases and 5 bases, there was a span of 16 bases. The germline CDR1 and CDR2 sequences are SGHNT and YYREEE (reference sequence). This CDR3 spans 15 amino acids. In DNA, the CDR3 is TGTGCCAGCAGCTTCGGGGGACAGCGAGGGGAGACCCAGTACTTC. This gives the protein CASSFGGQRGETQYF.

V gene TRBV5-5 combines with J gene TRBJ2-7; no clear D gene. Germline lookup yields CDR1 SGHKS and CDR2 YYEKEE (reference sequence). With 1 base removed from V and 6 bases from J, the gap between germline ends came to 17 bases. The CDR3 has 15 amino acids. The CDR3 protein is CASSLIEVAPVEQYF. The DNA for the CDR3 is TGTGCCAGCAGCTTGATTGAAGTAGCTCCAGTCGAGCAGTACTTC.

In DNA form, the CDR3 reads TGTGCCAGCGGCCGGGACAGGGTTTACGAGCAGTACTTC. Its translation is CASGRDRVYEQYF. J is TRBJ2-7 and V is TRBV6-5; TRBD1 aligns across 9 bases. V shed 8 bases, J shed 4 bases, and the junction held 6 bases outside the gene matches. Germline V gene sequence: CDR1 MNHEY, CDR2 SVGAGI. There are 13 residues in the CDR3.

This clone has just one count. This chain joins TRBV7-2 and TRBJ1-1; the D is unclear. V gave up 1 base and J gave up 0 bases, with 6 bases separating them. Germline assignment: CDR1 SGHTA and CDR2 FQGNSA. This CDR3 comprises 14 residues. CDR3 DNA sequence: TGTGCCAGCAGCTTAGGAGGTATGAACACTGAAGCTTTCTTT. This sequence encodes CASSLGGMNTEAFF.

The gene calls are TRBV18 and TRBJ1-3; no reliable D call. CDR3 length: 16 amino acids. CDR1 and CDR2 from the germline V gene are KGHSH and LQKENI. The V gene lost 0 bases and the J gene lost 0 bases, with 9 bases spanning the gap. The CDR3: CASSPPGRSSGNTIYF. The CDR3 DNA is TGTGCCAGCTCACCACCAGGGAGAAGCTCTGGAAACACCATATATTTT.

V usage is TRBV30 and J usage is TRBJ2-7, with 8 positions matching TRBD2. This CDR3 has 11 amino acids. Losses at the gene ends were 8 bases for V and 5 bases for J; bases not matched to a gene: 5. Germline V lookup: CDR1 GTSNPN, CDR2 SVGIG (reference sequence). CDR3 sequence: CAVSGVDEQYF. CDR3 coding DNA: TGTGCCGTTAGCGGGGTGGACGAGCAGTACTTC.

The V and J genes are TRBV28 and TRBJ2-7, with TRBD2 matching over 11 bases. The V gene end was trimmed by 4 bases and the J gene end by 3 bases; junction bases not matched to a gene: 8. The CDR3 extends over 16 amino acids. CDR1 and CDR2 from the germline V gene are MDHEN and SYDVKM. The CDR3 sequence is CASSSPGLADYYEQYF. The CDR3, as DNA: TGTGCCAGCAGTTCCCCGGGACTAGCGGATTACTACGAGCAGTACTTC.

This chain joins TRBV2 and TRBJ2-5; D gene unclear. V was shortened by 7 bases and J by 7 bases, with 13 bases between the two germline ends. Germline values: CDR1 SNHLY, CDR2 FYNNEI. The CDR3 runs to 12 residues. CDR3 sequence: CASIYAVGTQYF. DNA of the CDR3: TGTGCCAGCATCTACGCCGTCGGGACCCAGTACTTC. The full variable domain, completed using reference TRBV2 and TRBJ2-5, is EPEVTQTPSHQVTQMGQEVILRCVPISNHLYFYWYRQILGQKVEFLVSFYNNEISEKSEIFDDQFSVERPDGSNFTLKIRSTKLEDSAMYFCASIYAVGTQYFGPGTRLLVL.

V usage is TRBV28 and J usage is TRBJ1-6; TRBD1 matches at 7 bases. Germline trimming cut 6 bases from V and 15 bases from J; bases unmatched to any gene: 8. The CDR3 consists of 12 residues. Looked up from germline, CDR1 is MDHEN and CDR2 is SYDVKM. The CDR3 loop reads CASRQGGDLLHF. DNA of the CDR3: TGTGCCAGCAGGCAGGGGGGCGATCTCCTCCACTTT.

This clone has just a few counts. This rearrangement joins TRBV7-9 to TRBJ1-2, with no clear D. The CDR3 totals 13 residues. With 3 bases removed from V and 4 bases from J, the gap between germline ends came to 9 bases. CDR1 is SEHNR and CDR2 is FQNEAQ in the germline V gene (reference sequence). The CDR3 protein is CASSLGHSYGYTF. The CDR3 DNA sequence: TGTGCCAGCAGCTTGGGCCACAGCTATGGCTACACCTTC.

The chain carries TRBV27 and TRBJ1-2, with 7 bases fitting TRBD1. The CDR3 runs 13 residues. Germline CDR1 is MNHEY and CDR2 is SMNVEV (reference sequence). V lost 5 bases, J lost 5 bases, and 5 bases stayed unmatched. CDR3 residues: CASSQQGRYGYTF. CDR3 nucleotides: TGTGCCAGCAGTCAACAGGGGAGATATGGCTACACCTTC.

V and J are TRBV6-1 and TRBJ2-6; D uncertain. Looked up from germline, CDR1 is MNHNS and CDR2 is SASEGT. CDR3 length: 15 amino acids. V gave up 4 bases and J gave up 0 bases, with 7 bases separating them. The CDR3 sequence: CASSAVSSGANVLTF. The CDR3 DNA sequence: TGTGCCAGCAGTGCGGTGAGCTCTGGGGCCAACGTCCTGACTTTC.

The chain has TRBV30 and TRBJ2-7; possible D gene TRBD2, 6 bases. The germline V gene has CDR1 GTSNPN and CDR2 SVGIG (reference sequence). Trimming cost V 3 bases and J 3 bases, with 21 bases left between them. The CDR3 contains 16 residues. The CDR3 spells CAWSPMGRDSFYEQYF. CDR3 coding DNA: TGTGCCTGGAGCCCTATGGGGCGGGATTCGTTCTACGAGCAGTACTTC.

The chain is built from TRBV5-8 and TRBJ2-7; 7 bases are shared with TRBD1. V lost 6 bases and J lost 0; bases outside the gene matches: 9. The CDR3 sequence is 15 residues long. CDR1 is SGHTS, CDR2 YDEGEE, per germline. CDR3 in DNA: TGTGCCAGCACGGCCCTGGGACAGAGCTCCTACGAGCAGTACTTC. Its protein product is CASTALGQSSYEQYF.

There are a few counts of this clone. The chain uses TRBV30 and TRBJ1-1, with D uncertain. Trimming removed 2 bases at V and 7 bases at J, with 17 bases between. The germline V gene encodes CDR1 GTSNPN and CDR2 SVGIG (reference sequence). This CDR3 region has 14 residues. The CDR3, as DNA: TGTGCCTGGAGTCCGGGTTTTTCGACCCATGAAGCTTTCTTT. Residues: CAWSPGFSTHEAFF. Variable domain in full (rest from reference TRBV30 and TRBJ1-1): SQTIHQWPATLVQPVGSPLSLECTVEGTSNPNLYWYRQAAGRGLQLLFYSVGIGQISSEVPQNLSASRPQDRQFILSSKKLLLSDSGFYLCAWSPGFSTHEAFFGQGTRLTVV.

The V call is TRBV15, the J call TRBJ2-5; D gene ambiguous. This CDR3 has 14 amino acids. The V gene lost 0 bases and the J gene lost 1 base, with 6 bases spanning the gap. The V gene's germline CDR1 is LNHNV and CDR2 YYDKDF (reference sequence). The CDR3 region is CATSRDNFQETQYF. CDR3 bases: TGTGCCACCAGCAGAGATAACTTCCAAGAGACCCAGTACTTC.

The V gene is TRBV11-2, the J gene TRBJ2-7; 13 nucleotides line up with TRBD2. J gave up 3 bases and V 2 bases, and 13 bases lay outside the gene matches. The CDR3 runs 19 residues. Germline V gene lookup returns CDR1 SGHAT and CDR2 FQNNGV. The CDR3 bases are TGTGCCAGCAGCTTACCCTCAGGGACTAGCGGGACATTAAACTACGAGCAGTACTTC. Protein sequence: CASSLPSGTSGTLNYEQYF.

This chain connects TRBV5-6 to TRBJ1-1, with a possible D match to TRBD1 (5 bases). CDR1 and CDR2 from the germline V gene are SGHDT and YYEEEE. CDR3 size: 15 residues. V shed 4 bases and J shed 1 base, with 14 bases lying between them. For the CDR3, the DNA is TGTGCCAGCAGCAATGACAGAAGAACGAACACTGAAGCTTTCTTT. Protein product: CASSNDRRTNTEAFF.

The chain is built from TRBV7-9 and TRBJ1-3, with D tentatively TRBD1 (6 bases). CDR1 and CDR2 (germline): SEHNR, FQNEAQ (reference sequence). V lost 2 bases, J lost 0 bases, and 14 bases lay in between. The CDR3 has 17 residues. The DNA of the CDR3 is TGTGCCAGCAGCTTACAAGGGGGGGCAGACTCTGGAAACACCATATATTTT. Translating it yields CASSLQGGADSGNTIYF.

CDR3 bases: TGTGCCAGCAGCCTAAACACAGATACGCAGTATTTT. Protein product: CASSLNTDTQYF. This chain connects TRBV5-4 to TRBJ2-3; D gene unclear. Trimming took off 4 bases at V and 2 bases at J, with 5 bases between the two ends. There are 12 residues in the CDR3. Germline values: CDR1 SGHNT, CDR2 YYREEE (reference sequence).

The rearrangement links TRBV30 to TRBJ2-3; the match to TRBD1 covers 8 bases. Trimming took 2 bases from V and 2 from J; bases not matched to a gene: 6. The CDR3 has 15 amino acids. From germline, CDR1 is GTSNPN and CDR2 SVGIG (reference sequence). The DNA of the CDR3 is TGTGCCTGGAGTAAGACAGGGGTAACCACAGATACGCAGTATTTT. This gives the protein CAWSKTGVTTDTQYF.

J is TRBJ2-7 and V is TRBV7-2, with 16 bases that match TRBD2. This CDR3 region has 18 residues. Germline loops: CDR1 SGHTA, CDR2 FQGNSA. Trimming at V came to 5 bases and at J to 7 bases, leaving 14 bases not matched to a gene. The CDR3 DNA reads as TGTGCCAGCAGCCCCGGGACTAGCGGGAGGGGCCGGGTGAGGGAGCAGTACTTC. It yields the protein CASSPGTSGRGRVREQYF.

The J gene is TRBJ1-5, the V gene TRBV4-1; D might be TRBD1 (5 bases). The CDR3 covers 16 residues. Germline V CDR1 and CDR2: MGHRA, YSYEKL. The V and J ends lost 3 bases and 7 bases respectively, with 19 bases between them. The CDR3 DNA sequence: TGCGCCAGCAGCCATGGGACGCAGGGAGGATTCCAGCCCCAGCATTTT. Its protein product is CASSHGTQGGFQPQHF.

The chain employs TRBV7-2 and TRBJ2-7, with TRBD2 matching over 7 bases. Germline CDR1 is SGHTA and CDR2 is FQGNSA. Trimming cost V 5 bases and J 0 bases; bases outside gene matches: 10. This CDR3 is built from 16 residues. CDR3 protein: CASSINSGLYSYEQYF. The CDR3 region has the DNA TGTGCCAGCAGCATCAATAGCGGGTTGTACTCCTACGAGCAGTACTTC.

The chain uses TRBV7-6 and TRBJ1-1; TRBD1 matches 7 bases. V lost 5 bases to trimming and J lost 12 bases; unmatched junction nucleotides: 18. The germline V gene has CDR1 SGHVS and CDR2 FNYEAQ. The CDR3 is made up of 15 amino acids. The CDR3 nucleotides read TGTGCCAGCAGCCCAGGTCGTGAGTCTGGACAGGCGACTTTCTTT. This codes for CASSPGRESGQATFF.